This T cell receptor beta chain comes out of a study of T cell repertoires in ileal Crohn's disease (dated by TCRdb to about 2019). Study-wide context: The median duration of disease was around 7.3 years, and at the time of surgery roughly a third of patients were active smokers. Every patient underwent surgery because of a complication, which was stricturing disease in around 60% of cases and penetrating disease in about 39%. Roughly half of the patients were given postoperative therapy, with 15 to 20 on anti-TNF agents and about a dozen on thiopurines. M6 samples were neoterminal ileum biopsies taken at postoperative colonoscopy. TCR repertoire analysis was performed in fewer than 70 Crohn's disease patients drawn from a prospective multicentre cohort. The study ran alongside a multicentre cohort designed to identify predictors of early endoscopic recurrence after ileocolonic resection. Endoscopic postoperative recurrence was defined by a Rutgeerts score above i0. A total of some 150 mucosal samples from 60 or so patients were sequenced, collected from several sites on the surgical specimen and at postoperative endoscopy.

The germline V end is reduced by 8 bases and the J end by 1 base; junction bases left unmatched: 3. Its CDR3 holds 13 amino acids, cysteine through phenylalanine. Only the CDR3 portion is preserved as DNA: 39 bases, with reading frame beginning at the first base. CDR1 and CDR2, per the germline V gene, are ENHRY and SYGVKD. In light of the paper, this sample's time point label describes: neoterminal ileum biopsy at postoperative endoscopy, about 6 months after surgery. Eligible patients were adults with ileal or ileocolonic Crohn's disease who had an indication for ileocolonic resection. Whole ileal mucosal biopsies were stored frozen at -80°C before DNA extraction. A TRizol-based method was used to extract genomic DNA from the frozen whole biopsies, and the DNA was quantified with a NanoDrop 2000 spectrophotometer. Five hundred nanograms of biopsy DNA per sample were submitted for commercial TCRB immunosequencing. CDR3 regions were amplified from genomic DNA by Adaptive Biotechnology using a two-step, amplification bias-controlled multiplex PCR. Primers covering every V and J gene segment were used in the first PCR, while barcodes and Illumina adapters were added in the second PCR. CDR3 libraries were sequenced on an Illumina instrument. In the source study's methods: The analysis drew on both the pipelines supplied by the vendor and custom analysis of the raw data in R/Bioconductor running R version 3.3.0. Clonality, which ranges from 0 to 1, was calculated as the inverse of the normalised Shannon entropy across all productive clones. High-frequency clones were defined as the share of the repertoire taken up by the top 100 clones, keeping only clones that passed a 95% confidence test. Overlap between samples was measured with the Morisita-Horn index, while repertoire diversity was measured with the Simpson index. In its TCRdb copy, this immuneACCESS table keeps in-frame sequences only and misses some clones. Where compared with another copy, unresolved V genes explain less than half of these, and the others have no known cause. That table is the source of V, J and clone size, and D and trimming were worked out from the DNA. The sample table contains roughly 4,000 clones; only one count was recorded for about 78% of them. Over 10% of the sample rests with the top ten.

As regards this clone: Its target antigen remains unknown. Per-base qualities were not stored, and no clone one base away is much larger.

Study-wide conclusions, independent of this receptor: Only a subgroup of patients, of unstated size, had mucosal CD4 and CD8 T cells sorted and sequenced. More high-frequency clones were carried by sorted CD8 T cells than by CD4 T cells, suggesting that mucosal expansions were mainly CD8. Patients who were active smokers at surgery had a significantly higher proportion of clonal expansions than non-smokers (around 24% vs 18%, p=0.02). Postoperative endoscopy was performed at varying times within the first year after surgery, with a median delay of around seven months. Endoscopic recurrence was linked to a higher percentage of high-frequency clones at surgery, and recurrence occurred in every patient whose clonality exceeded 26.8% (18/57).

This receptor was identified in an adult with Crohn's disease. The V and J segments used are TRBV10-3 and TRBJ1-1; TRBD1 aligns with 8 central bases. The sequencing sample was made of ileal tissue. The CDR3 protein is CAIGGQANTEAFF. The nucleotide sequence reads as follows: TGTGCCATCGGGGGACAGGCGAACACTGAAGCTTTCTTT.